The sequence of this T cell receptor (beta chain) was determined in a study of T cells in tuberculosis. Regarding the study as a whole: Smaller alpha distances in active tuberculosis partly reflected shorter CDR3-alpha lengths.

A note on this clone: Its cognate antigen is unknown.

Data came from immunoSEQ multiplex PCR; TCRdb stores just in-frame clones and leaves some out. The table lists roughly 34,000 clones, 97% of them singletons. The source material was PBMCs. The sequence was obtained from a donor aged 10 to 29 with latent tuberculosis or without tuberculosis infection.

CDR3 coding DNA: TGTGCCAGCAGCGTAGCTTTGGGACAGGGGGGGGCTGAAGCTTTCTTT. Its translation: CASSVALGQGGAEAFF. V gene TRBV9 combines with J gene TRBJ1-1; TRBD1 matches at 11 bases. Germline assignment: CDR1 SGDLS and CDR2 YYNGEE. V dropped 0 bases and J dropped 6; count of bases not matched to a gene: 7. This CDR3 has 16 residues.